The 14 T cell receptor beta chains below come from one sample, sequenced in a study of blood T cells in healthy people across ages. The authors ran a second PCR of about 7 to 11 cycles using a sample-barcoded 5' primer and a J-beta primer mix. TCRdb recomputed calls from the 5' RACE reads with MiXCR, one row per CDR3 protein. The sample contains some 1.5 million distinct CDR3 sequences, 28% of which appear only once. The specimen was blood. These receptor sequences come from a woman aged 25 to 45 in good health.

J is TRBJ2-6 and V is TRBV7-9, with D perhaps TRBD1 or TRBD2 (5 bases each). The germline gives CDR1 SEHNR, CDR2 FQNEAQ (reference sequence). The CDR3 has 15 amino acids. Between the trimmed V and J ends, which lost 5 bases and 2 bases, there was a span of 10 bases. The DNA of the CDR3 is TGTGCCAGCAGCAAACGAGGGGCTGGGGCCAACGTCCTGACTTTC. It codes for CASSKRGAGANVLTF.

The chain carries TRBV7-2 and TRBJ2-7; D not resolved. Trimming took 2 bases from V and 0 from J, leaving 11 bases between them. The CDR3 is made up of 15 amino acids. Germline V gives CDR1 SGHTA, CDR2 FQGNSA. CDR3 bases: TGTGCCAGCAGCTTAAGGGATATCAGCTCCTACGAGCAGTACTTC. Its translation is CASSLRDISSYEQYF.

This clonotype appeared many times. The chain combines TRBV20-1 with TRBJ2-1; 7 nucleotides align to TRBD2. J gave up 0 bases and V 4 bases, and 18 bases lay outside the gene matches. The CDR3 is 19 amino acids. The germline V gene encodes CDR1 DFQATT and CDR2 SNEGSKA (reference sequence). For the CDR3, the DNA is TGCAGTGCTATAGCTATTGGCGGGAGACCCCTGAGCTCCTACAATGAGCAGTTCTTC. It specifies CSAIAIGGRPLSSYNEQFF.

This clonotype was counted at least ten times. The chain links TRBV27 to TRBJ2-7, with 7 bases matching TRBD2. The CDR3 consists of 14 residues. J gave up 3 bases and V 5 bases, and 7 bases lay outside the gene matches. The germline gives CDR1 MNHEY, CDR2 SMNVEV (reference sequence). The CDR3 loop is CASSMWGGRYEQYF. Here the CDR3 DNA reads TGTGCCAGCAGTATGTGGGGGGGACGCTACGAGCAGTACTTC.

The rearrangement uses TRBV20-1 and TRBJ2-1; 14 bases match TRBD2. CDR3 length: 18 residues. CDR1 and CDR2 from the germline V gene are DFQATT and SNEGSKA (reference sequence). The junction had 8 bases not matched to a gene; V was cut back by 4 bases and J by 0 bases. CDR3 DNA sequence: TGCAGTGCTACCGGACTAGCGGGGGGTGCCCTCTCCTACAATGAGCAGTTCTTC. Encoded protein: CSATGLAGGALSYNEQFF.

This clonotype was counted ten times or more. The CDR3 protein is CSAKQGSQEQYF. CDR3 in DNA: TGCAGTGCCAAACAGGGAAGTCAAGAGCAGTACTTC. The J gene is TRBJ2-7, the V gene TRBV20-1, with D possibly matching TRBD1 (6 bases). The germline V gene encodes CDR1 DFQATT and CDR2 SNEGSKA (reference sequence). The V end was cut by 6 bases, the J end by 7 bases, with 16 bases between. The CDR3 length is 12 residues.

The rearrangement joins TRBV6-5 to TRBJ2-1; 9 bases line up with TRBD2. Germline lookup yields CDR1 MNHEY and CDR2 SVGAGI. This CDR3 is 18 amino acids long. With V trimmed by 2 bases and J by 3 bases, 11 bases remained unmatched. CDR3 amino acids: CASSYGARAGGSYNEQFF. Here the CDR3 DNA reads TGTGCCAGCAGTTACGGCGCCCGGGCGGGAGGGAGCTACAATGAGCAGTTCTTC.

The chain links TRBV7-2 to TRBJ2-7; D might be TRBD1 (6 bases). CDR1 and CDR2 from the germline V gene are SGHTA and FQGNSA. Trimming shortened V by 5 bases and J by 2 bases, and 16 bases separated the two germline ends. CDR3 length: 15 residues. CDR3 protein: CASSRDIQGTYEQYF. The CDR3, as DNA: TGTGCCAGCAGCCGGGACATCCAGGGCACCTACGAGCAGTACTTC.

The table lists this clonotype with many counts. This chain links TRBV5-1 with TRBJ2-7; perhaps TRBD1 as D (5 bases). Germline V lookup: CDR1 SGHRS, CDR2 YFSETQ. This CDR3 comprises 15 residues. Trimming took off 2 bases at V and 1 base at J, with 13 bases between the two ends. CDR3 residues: CASSLRGSSSYEQYF. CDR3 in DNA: TGCGCCAGCAGCTTAAGGGGCAGCTCGTCCTACGAGCAGTACTTC.

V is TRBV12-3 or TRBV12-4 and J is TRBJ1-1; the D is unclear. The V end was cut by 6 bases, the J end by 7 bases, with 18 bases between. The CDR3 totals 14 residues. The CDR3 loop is CASRSPQGGVEAFF. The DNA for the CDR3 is TGTGCCAGCAGATCACCCCAAGGTGGGGTTGAAGCTTTCTTT.

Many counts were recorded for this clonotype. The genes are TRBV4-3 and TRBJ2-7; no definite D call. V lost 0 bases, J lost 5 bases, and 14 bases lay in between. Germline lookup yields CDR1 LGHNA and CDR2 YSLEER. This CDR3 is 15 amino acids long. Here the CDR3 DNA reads TGCGCCAGCAGCCAAGATCGCGAGAGAGTCCACGAGCAGTACTTC. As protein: CASSQDRERVHEQYF.

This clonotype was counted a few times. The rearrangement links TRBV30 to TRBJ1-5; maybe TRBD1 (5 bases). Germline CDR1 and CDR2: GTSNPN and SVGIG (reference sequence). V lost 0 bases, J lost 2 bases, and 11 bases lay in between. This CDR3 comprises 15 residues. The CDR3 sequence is CAWSVGSGRNQPQHF. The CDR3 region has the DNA TGTGCCTGGAGTGTAGGGTCGGGGCGCAATCAGCCCCAGCATTTT.

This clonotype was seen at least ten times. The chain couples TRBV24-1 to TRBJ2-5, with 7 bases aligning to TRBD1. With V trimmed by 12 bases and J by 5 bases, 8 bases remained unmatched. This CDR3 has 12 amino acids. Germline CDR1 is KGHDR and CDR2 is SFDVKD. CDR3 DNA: TGTGCCTCTCAGGGGGTCGACGAGACCCAGTACTTC. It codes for CASQGVDETQYF.

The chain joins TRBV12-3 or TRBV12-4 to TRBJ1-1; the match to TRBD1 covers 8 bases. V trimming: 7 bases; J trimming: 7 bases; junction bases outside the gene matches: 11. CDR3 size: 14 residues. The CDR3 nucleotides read TGTGCCAGCACCCTCAGGGGGCTGGCCTTTGAAGCTTTCTTT. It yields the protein CASTLRGLAFEAFF.